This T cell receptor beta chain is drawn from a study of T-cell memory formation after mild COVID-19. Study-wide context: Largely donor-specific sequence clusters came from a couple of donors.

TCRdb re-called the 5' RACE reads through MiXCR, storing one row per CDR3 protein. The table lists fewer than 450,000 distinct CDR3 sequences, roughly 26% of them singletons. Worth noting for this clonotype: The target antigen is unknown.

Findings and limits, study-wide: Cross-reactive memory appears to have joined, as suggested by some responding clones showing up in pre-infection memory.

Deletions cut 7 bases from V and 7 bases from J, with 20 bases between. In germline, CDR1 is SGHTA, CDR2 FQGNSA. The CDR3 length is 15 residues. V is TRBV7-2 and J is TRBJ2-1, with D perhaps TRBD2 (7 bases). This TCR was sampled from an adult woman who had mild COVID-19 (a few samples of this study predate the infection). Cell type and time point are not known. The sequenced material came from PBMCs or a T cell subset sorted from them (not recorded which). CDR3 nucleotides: TGTGCCAGCATCCCCGGGGGGCGGGAGATAAATGAGCAGTTCTTC. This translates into CASIPGGREINEQFF.